Included here is one T cell receptor beta chain sequence, with context. Its antigen is still unknown. These data are taken from a study of cytomegalovirus exposure and HLA in healthy donors. From germline, CDR1 is SGHRS and CDR2 YFSETQ. This CDR3 is 14 amino acids long. The V end was cut by 4 bases, the J end by 8 bases, with 18 bases between. Broader study findings: The CMV antigen specificity of a few CMV-associated chains was confirmed through in vitro analysis. Some TCR beta chains (about 180 of them) were listed as cytomegalovirus-associated. With further analysis later on, most CMV-associated TCR beta chains appeared HLA-restricted.

PCR primers comprised 60 Vbeta and 13 Jbeta primers. Sequenced by immunoSEQ multiplex PCR; TCRdb stores in-frame clones only, minus some. The sample includes 110,000 or so clones, around 77% of them seen just once. This clonotype was obtained from a woman in her twenties or thirties in good health and CMV-seropositive. Sequences were obtained from PBMCs. This chain joins TRBV5-1 and TRBJ1-2; D might be TRBD1 (6 bases). CDR3 amino acids: CASSRRQDGGGYTF. The CDR3 coding sequence is TGCGCCAGCAGCAGACGACAGGATGGAGGCGGCTACACCTTC.